Listed here are 27 T cell receptor beta chains from one sample, sequenced in a study of cytomegalovirus exposure and HLA in healthy donors (dated by TCRdb to the late 2010s). To prepare the library, the immunoSEQ multiplex PCR assay was applied. A mixture of 60 forward primers for TCR Vbeta segments and 13 reverse primers for TCR Jbeta segments was used in the multiplex PCR. What TCRdb holds here is the immuneACCESS table cut down to in-frame rearrangements. Part of the clones is not present; checked against another copy, under half of the missing clones reflect an unresolved V gene, and the others are unexplained. The sample data list roughly 240,000 clones, and roughly 82% of these were observed just once. The ten most abundant clones make up 5% to 6.5% of the sample. Sequencing used PBMCs. The source of these receptors is a woman in her thirties or forties in good health and CMV-seropositive.

The chain employs TRBV28 and TRBJ1-1; TRBD1 matches at 10 bases. Germline values: CDR1 MDHEN, CDR2 SYDVKM. This CDR3 region has 15 residues. The V and J ends lost 5 bases and 6 bases, in that order; junction bases with no gene match: 9. The CDR3 reads CASSPGQGTVAEAFF. DNA for the CDR3: TGTGCCAGCAGTCCGGGACAGGGGACTGTCGCTGAAGCTTTCTTT.

This chain connects TRBV11-3 to TRBJ1-1; D is ambiguous. The CDR3 covers 13 residues. Germline V gene sequence: CDR1 SGHNT, CDR2 YENEEA. Trimming stripped 5 bases from V and 4 bases from J, with 11 bases between. The CDR3 loop is CASSVVSRTEAFF. As DNA, the CDR3 is TGTGCCAGCAGCGTCGTGAGCCGCACTGAAGCTTTCTTT.

This chain uses TRBV7-9 with TRBJ1-1; the D is unclear. CDR3 length: 12 residues. The germline V and J ends were trimmed by 1 base and 3 bases, with 3 bases remaining between them. Germline V gene data show CDR1 as SEHNR and CDR2 as FQNEAQ (reference sequence). The CDR3 DNA is TGTGCCAGCAGCTTAGACTACACTGAAGCTTTCTTT. This codes for CASSLDYTEAFF.

This clone was seen only once. The chain has TRBV2 and TRBJ1-1; no definite D call. This CDR3 region has 13 residues. CDR1 is SNHLY and CDR2 is FYNNEI in the germline V gene. Trimming stripped 7 bases from V and 4 bases from J, with 13 bases between. CDR3 region: CASKVMEGTEAFF. The CDR3 nucleotides read TGTGCCAGCAAAGTCATGGAGGGCACTGAAGCTTTCTTT.

The rearrangement links TRBV5-1 to TRBJ1-4; 9 bases line up with TRBD1. Losses at the gene ends were 4 bases for V and 7 bases for J; bases not matched to a gene: 11. Germline V gene lookup returns CDR1 SGHRS and CDR2 YFSETQ. The CDR3 totals 16 residues. CDR3 DNA: TGCGCCAGCAGCCCGGGGGGCGGGACAGGGCCTGAAAAACTGTTTTTT. Translating gives CASSPGGGTGPEKLFF. The full variable domain, in which reference TRBV5-1 and TRBJ1-4 provide the parts outside the CDR3, is KAGVTQTPRYLIKTRGQQVTLSCSPISGHRSVSWYQQTPGQGLQFLFEYFSETQRNKGNFPGRFSGRQFSNSRSEMNVSTLELGDSALYLCASSPGGGTGPEKLFFGSGTQLSVL.

The CDR3 spells CASSPQTGGVGTQYF. The CDR3 DNA sequence: TGTGCCAGCAGCCCCCAAACAGGGGGGGTCGGGACCCAGTACTTC. This chain uses TRBV14 with TRBJ2-5, with TRBD1 as a possible D gene (8 bases). The CDR3 totals 15 residues. In germline, CDR1 is SGHDN, CDR2 FVKESK. The V end was cut by 4 bases, the J end by 7 bases, with 19 bases between.

The rearrangement uses TRBV14 and TRBJ1-2, with a possible D match to TRBD1 (5 bases). Germline CDR1 reads SGHDN; CDR2 reads FVKESK. V lost 4 bases to trimming and J lost 4 bases, with 10 bases between them. The CDR3 has 13 residues. CDR3 amino acids: CASSPYRIYGYTF. As DNA, the CDR3 is TGTGCCAGCAGCCCGTACAGGATCTATGGCTACACCTTC.

The CDR3 sequence is CASGFDDRGLIQPQHF. In nucleotides, the CDR3 is TGTGCTAGTGGTTTCGATGACAGGGGCCTGATTCAGCCCCAGCATTTT. The J gene is TRBJ1-5, the V gene TRBV12-5; 8 nucleotides line up with TRBD1. The germline CDR1 and CDR2 sequences are LGHNT and FRNRAP. This CDR3 is built from 16 residues. With V trimmed by 3 bases and J by 6 bases, 10 bases remained unmatched.

The chain's CDR3 is CASSQEGPTSYNEQFF. The CDR3 DNA follows: TGTGCCAGCAGCCAGGAGGGCCCTACCTCCTACAATGAGCAGTTCTTC. The V and J genes are TRBV14 and TRBJ2-1; D is perhaps TRBD2 (6 bases). The germline V and J ends were trimmed by 3 bases and 0 bases, with 12 bases remaining between them. The CDR3 length is 16 residues. CDR1 is SGHDN and CDR2 is FVKESK in the germline V gene.

The chain carries TRBV6-5 and TRBJ2-5; D gene ambiguous. The DNA end lines up better with TRBJ2-7; the J call may be wrong. CDR1 and CDR2 from the germline V gene are MNHEY and SVGAGI. This CDR3 comprises 11 residues. CDR3 in DNA: TGTGCCAGCAGATCCTTGTACGAGCAGTACTTC. Its translation is CASRSLYEQYF.

The rearrangement links TRBV5-4 to TRBJ2-1; no firm D call. CDR1 is SGHNT, CDR2 YYREEE, per germline (reference sequence). The CDR3 consists of 15 residues. The V gene lost 0 bases and the J gene lost 0 bases, with 7 bases spanning the gap. The CDR3, as DNA: TGTGCCAGCAGCTTGGTTACAGTCTCCTACAATGAGCAGTTCTTC. Translated, it gives CASSLVTVSYNEQFF.

Note on this clone: Other nucleotide sequences from this sample produce the same CDR3. V usage is TRBV4-3 and J usage is TRBJ1-1; the D is unclear. In germline, CDR1 is LGHNA, CDR2 YSLEER. The length of the CDR3 is 15 residues. Deletions cut 6 bases from V and 0 bases from J, with 14 bases between. CDR3 nucleotide sequence: TGCGCCAGCAGTCTAGAAGCGCAGTTGAACACTGAAGCTTTCTTT. This encodes CASSLEAQLNTEAFF.

This chain's CDR3 is CASSFRDQPQHF. The CDR3 DNA reads as TGTGCCAGCAGCTTCAGGGATCAGCCCCAGCATTTT. This rearrangement joins TRBV7-9 to TRBJ1-5; a weak D match, TRBD1 (5 bases). This CDR3 spans 12 amino acids. Trimming cost V 3 bases and J 5 bases, with 5 bases left between them. CDR1 is SEHNR, CDR2 FQNEAQ, per germline (reference sequence).

This clone has only a few counts. CDR3 amino acids: CASSLTGVNTEAFF. CDR3 nucleotide sequence: TGTGCCAGCAGCTTGACAGGGGTGAACACTGAAGCTTTCTTT. This chain links TRBV5-6 with TRBJ1-1; 7 positions agree with TRBD1. Looked up from germline, CDR1 is SGHDT and CDR2 is YYEEEE. The CDR3 extends over 14 amino acids. The trim removed 1 base at V and 0 bases at J, leaving 0 bases unmatched.

As DNA, the CDR3 is TGTGCCAGCAGTTCATTAGCGGGAGGAGGCGAGCAGTACTTC. Amino acids: CASSSLAGGGEQYF. The V call is TRBV6-6, the J call TRBJ2-7; 10 bases map to TRBD2. Germline V gene sequence: CDR1 MNHNY, CDR2 SVGAGI (reference sequence). The CDR3 sequence is 14 residues long. Trimming cost V 4 bases and J 6 bases; bases outside gene matches: 6.

This clone was recorded a few times. This chain uses TRBV5-4 with TRBJ1-1, with TRBD1 as a possible D gene (5 bases). Germline V gene data show CDR1 as SGHNT and CDR2 as YYREEE (reference sequence). This CDR3 comprises 12 residues. V dropped 3 bases and J dropped 3 bases, with 6 bases sitting between them. CDR3 in amino acids: CASSSRDTEAFF. Written as DNA, the CDR3 is TGTGCCAGCAGCTCCAGGGACACTGAAGCTTTCTTT.

The CDR3 protein is CASSQYRDTEAFF. DNA for the CDR3: TGCGCCAGCAGCCAATACAGGGACACTGAAGCTTTCTTT. V usage is TRBV5-1 and J usage is TRBJ1-1, with D tentatively TRBD1 (6 bases). The ends were cut back, 4 bases at V and 3 bases at J, with 10 bases in the middle. The germline gives CDR1 SGHRS, CDR2 YFSETQ. The CDR3 totals 13 residues. The whole variable domain, remainder taken from reference TRBV5-1 and TRBJ1-1, is KAGVTQTPRYLIKTRGQQVTLSCSPISGHRSVSWYQQTPGQGLQFLFEYFSETQRNKGNFPGRFSGRQFSNSRSEMNVSTLELGDSALYLCASSQYRDTEAFFGQGTRLTVV.

J is TRBJ2-5 and V is TRBV5-1; 9 nucleotides agree with TRBD1. The end of the DNA fits TRBJ2-7 better, so the J call may be wrong. The CDR3 length is 15 residues. Germline V CDR1 and CDR2: SGHRS, YFSETQ. The CDR3 nucleotides read TGCGCCAGCAGCTTGACGGGACAGGGTTCATACGAGCAGTACTTC. Protein sequence: CASSLTGQGSYEQYF.

The V and J genes are TRBV5-1 and TRBJ2-1; 10 nucleotides match TRBD2. The CDR3 length is 14 residues. V lost 4 bases to trimming and J lost 6 bases; unmatched junction nucleotides: 4. Germline lookup yields CDR1 SGHRS and CDR2 YFSETQ. The CDR3 DNA is TGCGCCAGCAGCGAGGGACTAGCGTCCAATGAGCAGTTCTTC. This encodes CASSEGLASNEQFF.

The rearrangement joins TRBV4-1 to TRBJ1-1; D unresolved. CDR1 and CDR2 from the germline V gene are MGHRA and YSYEKL. Between the trimmed V and J ends, which lost 1 base and 0 bases, there was a span of 9 bases. CDR3 size: 15 residues. CDR3 loop: CASSQGPVMNTEAFF. CDR3 sequence (DNA): TGCGCCAGCAGCCAAGGGCCAGTTATGAACACTGAAGCTTTCTTT.

The chain links TRBV30 to TRBJ2-7; TRBD1 agrees at 12 bases. Losses at the gene ends were 8 bases for V and 6 bases for J; bases not matched to a gene: 11. The CDR3 is made up of 14 amino acids. Germline assignment: CDR1 GTSNPN and CDR2 SVGIG (reference sequence). CDR3 nucleotides: TGTGCCCTTCGGGGGACAGGGGGCTTCGGCGAGCAGTACTTC. It specifies CALRGTGGFGEQYF.

This chain uses TRBV7-2 with TRBJ2-5, with a possible D match to TRBD2 (6 bases). The germline CDR1 and CDR2 sequences are SGHTA and FQGNSA. Trimming shortened V by 1 base and J by 4 bases, and 13 bases separated the two germline ends. This CDR3 region has 15 residues. The DNA for the CDR3 is TGTGCCAGCAGCTTAGGGCTGGGGGGAACAGAGACCCAGTACTTC. Amino acid sequence: CASSLGLGGTETQYF.

The chain couples TRBV6-6 to TRBJ1-5; 7 bases map to TRBD1. Germline V CDR1 and CDR2: MNHNY, SVGAGI (reference sequence). The CDR3 length is 14 residues. Trimming at V came to 6 bases and at J to 0 bases, leaving 2 bases not matched to a gene. CDR3 protein: CASRDRASNQPQHF. Written as DNA, the CDR3 is TGTGCCAGCAGAGACAGGGCTAGCAATCAGCCCCAGCATTTT.

This chain links TRBV2 with TRBJ2-1, with D perhaps matching TRBD1 (5 bases). The germline gives CDR1 SNHLY, CDR2 FYNNEI. Deletions cut 7 bases from V and 6 bases from J, with 19 bases between. The CDR3 extends over 15 amino acids. The CDR3 DNA reads TGTGCCAGCACCAAAGGGGCACTAAACCCCAATGAGCAGTTCTTC. It yields the protein CASTKGALNPNEQFF.

The chain couples TRBV10-3 to TRBJ2-2, with 12 bases aligning to TRBD2. The CDR3 extends over 17 amino acids. Germline values: CDR1 ENHRY, CDR2 SYGVKD. J was trimmed by 4 bases and V by 10 bases; bases with no gene match: 13. The CDR3: CATRTSGEKGFTGELFF. CDR3 in DNA: TGTGCCACAAGGACTAGCGGGGAGAAGGGGTTCACCGGGGAGCTGTTTTTT.

The CDR3 bases are TGTGCCAGCAGCCAAGCCCGACAGGCGGGGGAACTGTTTTTT. Amino acids: CASSQARQAGELFF. This chain joins TRBV14 and TRBJ1-4, with a weak D call TRBD1 (6 bases). V shed 1 base and J shed 12 bases, with 15 bases lying between them. Germline V lookup: CDR1 SGHDN, CDR2 FVKESK. The CDR3 extends over 14 amino acids.

V usage is TRBV18 and J usage is TRBJ2-7; 7 bases agree with TRBD2. V trimming: 3 bases; J trimming: 5 bases; junction bases outside the gene matches: 13. The CDR3 runs 16 residues. Germline V CDR1 and CDR2: KGHSH, LQKENI. The CDR3 DNA reads as TGTGCCAGCTCACCTTCGATCCAGCGGGGAGGGAACGAGCAGTACTTC. Translating gives CASSPSIQRGGNEQYF.